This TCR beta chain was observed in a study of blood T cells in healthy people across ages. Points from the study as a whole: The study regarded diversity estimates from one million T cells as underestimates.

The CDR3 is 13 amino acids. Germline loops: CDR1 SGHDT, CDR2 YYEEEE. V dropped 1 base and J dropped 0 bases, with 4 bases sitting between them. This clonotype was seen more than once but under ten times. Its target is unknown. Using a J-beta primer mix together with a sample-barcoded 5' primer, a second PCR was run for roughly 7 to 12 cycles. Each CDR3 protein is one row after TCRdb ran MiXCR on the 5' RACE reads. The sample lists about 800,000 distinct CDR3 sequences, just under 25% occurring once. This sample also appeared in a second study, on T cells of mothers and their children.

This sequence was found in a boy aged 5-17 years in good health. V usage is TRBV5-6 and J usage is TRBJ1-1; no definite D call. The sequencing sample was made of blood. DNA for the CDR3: TGTGCCAGCAGCTTGTGGGTGAACACTGAAGCTTTCTTT. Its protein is CASSLWVNTEAFF.